The 17 T cell receptor beta chains in this list originate from one sample, sequenced in a study of cytomegalovirus exposure and HLA in healthy donors. Assay used: immunoSEQ multiplex PCR; TCRdb lists only in-frame clones, some missing. The data contain 55,000 to 75,000 clones, about 94% of them singletons. The sequenced material came from PBMCs. These TCRs come from a man aged 18-30 years in good health and CMV-seropositive.

The V and J genes are TRBV28 and TRBJ1-1; TRBD1 is a possible D gene (6 bases). V shed 2 bases and J shed 2 bases, with 9 bases lying between them. Germline assignment: CDR1 MDHEN and CDR2 SYDVKM. The CDR3 is 14 residues long. CDR3 amino acids: CASSLGTLNTEAFF. In DNA, the CDR3 is TGTGCCAGCAGTTTAGGGACACTAAACACTGAAGCTTTCTTT.

This chain joins TRBV6-1 and TRBJ2-7; 7 bases match TRBD1. V shed 6 bases and J 4 bases; nucleotides not matched to a gene: 9. Germline-derived CDR1 and CDR2 are MNHNS and SASEGT. The CDR3 is 14 residues long. CDR3 in amino acids: CASRYRTGLYEQYF. The CDR3 DNA is TGTGCCAGCAGGTACCGGACAGGACTGTACGAGCAGTACTTC.

The chain recombines TRBV10-2 with TRBJ2-5; TRBD1 is a possible D gene (6 bases). CDR1 is WSHSY and CDR2 is SAAADI in the germline V gene. V was pared by 7 bases and J by 2 bases, with 14 bases between. The CDR3 runs to 14 residues. The CDR3 bases are TGCGCCAGCATGAACCAGGGGTGGCAAGAGACCCAGTACTTC. Translated: CASMNQGWQETQYF.

The chain carries TRBV29-1 and TRBJ2-7; D is perhaps TRBD1 (5 bases). V was pared by 7 bases and J by 0 bases, with 13 bases between. The germline V gene has CDR1 SQVTM and CDR2 ANQGSEA. The CDR3 is 13 amino acids. In DNA form, the CDR3 reads TGCAGCGCCGGAGACAGCAGCTCCTACGAGCAGTACTTC. Protein product: CSAGDSSSYEQYF.

This chain uses TRBV7-9 with TRBJ1-2; 7 bases are shared with TRBD1. CDR1 and CDR2 (germline): SEHNR, FQNEAQ (reference sequence). V lost 5 bases and J lost 4; bases outside the gene matches: 10. There are 15 residues in the CDR3. The CDR3 is CASSPQGTPTYGYTF. CDR3 bases: TGTGCCAGCAGCCCACAGGGGACGCCGACCTATGGCTACACCTTC. The full variable domain, rest sourced from reference TRBV7-9 and TRBJ1-2, is DTGVSQNPRHKITKRGQNVTFRCDPISEHNRLYWYRQTLGQGPEFLTYFQNEAQLEKSRLLSDRFSAERPKGSFSTLEIQRTEQGDSAMYLCASSPQGTPTYGYTFGSGTRLTVV.

The chain carries TRBV7-8 and TRBJ2-6, with 10 positions matching TRBD1. The V gene end was trimmed by 1 base and the J gene end by 1 base; junction bases not matched to a gene: 4. Germline V CDR1 and CDR2: SGHVS, FQNEAQ. The CDR3 has 18 residues. The CDR3 DNA is TGTGCCAGCAGCTTAGGTGGGGACAGGGGATCTGGGGCCAACGTCCTGACTTTC. Its translation is CASSLGGDRGSGANVLTF.

The J gene is TRBJ2-2, the V gene TRBV5-6; 13 bases match TRBD2. The germline CDR1 and CDR2 sequences are SGHDT and YYEEEE. The V segment lost 0 bases and the J segment 1 base; nucleotides outside the gene matches: 3. The CDR3 is 18 residues long. CDR3 coding DNA: TGTGCCAGCAGCTTGGTACTAGCGGGAGGGATGAACACCGGGGAGCTGTTTTTT. Translating gives CASSLVLAGGMNTGELFF.

The V gene is TRBV5-1, the J gene TRBJ2-3; D is uncertain. Trimming shortened V by 0 bases and J by 0 bases, and 11 bases separated the two germline ends. CDR1 and CDR2 (germline): SGHRS, YFSETQ. The length of the CDR3 is 16 residues. CDR3 sequence (DNA): TGCGCCAGCAGCTTGGAGCCGTTGACTAGCACAGATACGCAGTATTTT. This codes for CASSLEPLTSTDTQYF.

This clone showed up just once. V usage is TRBV5-4 and J usage is TRBJ2-3; 14 bases match TRBD2. Germline CDR1 is SGHNT and CDR2 is YYREEE (reference sequence). The length of the CDR3 is 17 residues. The trim removed 4 bases at V and 6 bases at J, leaving 10 bases unmatched. CDR3 coding DNA: TGTGCCAGCAGCATAGGGACTAGCGGGGGTGGTTTGGATACGCAGTATTTT. Translating it yields CASSIGTSGGGLDTQYF.

This chain links TRBV28 with TRBJ2-3, with 7 bases lining up with TRBD2. This CDR3 has 13 residues. V was pared by 10 bases and J by 1 base, with 5 bases of the junction left unmatched. Germline assignment: CDR1 MDHEN and CDR2 SYDVKM. The CDR3 DNA sequence: TGTGCCACCCGGGACTACCGCACAGATACGCAGTATTTT. Amino acids: CATRDYRTDTQYF.

This chain uses TRBV7-9 with TRBJ2-5; TRBD1 agrees at 11 bases. After removal of 0 bases from V and 7 bases from J, the junction contained 4 bases not matched to a gene. Germline loops: CDR1 SEHNR, CDR2 FQNEAQ (reference sequence). This CDR3 contains 15 residues. The CDR3 sequence: CASSLAGQGARTQYF. CDR3 DNA sequence: TGTGCCAGCAGCTTAGCTGGACAGGGGGCAAGGACCCAGTACTTC.

The rearrangement joins TRBV7-3 to TRBJ2-3, with 9 bases identical to TRBD2. CDR1 SGHTA and CDR2 FQGTGA come from the germline V gene. The CDR3 extends over 15 amino acids. The trim removed 2 bases at V and 5 bases at J, leaving 5 bases unmatched. CDR3 residues: CASSLLAGLRDTQYF. CDR3 sequence (DNA): TGTGCCAGCAGCTTACTAGCGGGGCTCAGAGATACGCAGTATTTT.

V and J are TRBV19 and TRBJ1-2; the match to TRBD1 covers 7 bases. The CDR3 totals 15 residues. V lost 4 bases and J lost 2; bases outside the gene matches: 7. Germline V gene data show CDR1 as LNHDA and CDR2 as SQIVND (reference sequence). CDR3 sequence (DNA): TGTGCCAGTAGTAGAAGGGACAGCAGGAACTATGGCTACACCTTC. Amino acid sequence: CASSRRDSRNYGYTF.

This chain links TRBV7-6 with TRBJ2-1, with 10 nucleotides matching TRBD2. Germline assignment: CDR1 SGHVS and CDR2 FNYEAQ. This CDR3 is built from 16 residues. V lost 4 bases, J lost 4 bases, and 7 bases stayed unmatched. As DNA, the CDR3 is TGTGCCAGCAGCTCGCTAGCGGGAGTTGCGTACAATGAGCAGTTCTTC. This codes for CASSSLAGVAYNEQFF.

The V gene is TRBV19, the J gene TRBJ2-3; 12 bases agree with TRBD2. CDR1 LNHDA and CDR2 SQIVND come from the germline V gene (reference sequence). The CDR3 extends over 17 amino acids. V shed 5 bases and J 2 bases; nucleotides not matched to a gene: 8. CDR3 amino acids: CASSGRLAGGITDTQYF. DNA for the CDR3: TGTGCCAGTAGTGGTCGGCTAGCGGGGGGGATCACAGATACGCAGTATTTT.

This chain connects TRBV5-6 to TRBJ2-1; 12 bases fit TRBD1. Unmatched junction bases numbered 9, after V lost 4 bases and J lost 7 bases. Germline V gene data show CDR1 as SGHDT and CDR2 as YYEEEE. The CDR3 runs to 16 residues. The CDR3 DNA is TGTGCCAGCAGCGGCCGGGACAGGGGGCGCGTGAATGAGCAGTTCTTC. This codes for CASSGRDRGRVNEQFF.

This clone was picked up one time. The genes are TRBV13 and TRBJ1-1; a possible D gene is TRBD1 (5 bases). This CDR3 spans 14 amino acids. The V end lost 5 bases, the J end lost 1 base, and 11 bases lay between the germline ends. Germline CDR1 and CDR2: PRHDT and FYEKMQ (reference sequence). CDR3 sequence (DNA): TGTGCCAGCAGCCTCGGGGGACGGAACACTGAAGCTTTCTTT. Translation: CASSLGGRNTEAFF.